The clone carrying this T cell receptor beta chain was observed a handful of times. Antigen specificity is unknown. These donors, healthy bone marrow donors, were studied. The PCR used 60 Vbeta and 13 Jbeta primers. Data came from immunoSEQ multiplex PCR; TCRdb stores just in-frame clones and leaves some out. Altogether under 130,000 clones are present, approximately 12% being singletons, with the ten largest covering roughly 16%. These data are taken from a study of cytomegalovirus exposure and HLA in healthy donors. Study results and limitations: Serostatus for CMV was the only available immune exposure information. A highly shared variant cluster was judged a likely technical artifact. The investigators catalogued 180 or so TCR beta chains as cytomegalovirus-associated.

Trimming took 5 bases from V and 5 from J, leaving 16 bases between them. CDR1 is MNHNS and CDR2 is SASEGT in the germline V gene. The CDR3 runs 14 residues. The source is a man aged 40-49 years in good health and CMV-seropositive. The rearrangement links TRBV6-1 to TRBJ2-7; possible D gene TRBD2, 5 bases. The sample consisted of PBMCs. CDR3 sequence (DNA): TGTGCCAGCAGTCGAGATACTAGTAACGACGAGCAGTACTTC. Its protein is CASSRDTSNDEQYF.